This T cell receptor beta chain comes out of a study of technical replicates of blood from several donors. Method: immunoSEQ multiplex PCR; TCRdb's copy keeps in-frame clones and lacks some. The sample consists of some 73,000 clones, 85% to 95% of them appearing once. Germline values: CDR1 LNHDA, CDR2 SQIVND (reference sequence). J gave up 6 bases and V 5 bases, and 6 bases lay outside the gene matches. The CDR3 runs 13 residues. The sequence was collected from a human donor in good health. Some clones in this sample may be carry-over from other donors' samples. The chain joins TRBV19 to TRBJ2-7, with 8 bases fitting TRBD1. The sequencing sample was made of PBMCs. The CDR3 nucleotides read TGTGCCAGTAGTGTACAGGGGGTGGGCGAGCAGTACTTC. It is translated as CASSVQGVGEQYF.